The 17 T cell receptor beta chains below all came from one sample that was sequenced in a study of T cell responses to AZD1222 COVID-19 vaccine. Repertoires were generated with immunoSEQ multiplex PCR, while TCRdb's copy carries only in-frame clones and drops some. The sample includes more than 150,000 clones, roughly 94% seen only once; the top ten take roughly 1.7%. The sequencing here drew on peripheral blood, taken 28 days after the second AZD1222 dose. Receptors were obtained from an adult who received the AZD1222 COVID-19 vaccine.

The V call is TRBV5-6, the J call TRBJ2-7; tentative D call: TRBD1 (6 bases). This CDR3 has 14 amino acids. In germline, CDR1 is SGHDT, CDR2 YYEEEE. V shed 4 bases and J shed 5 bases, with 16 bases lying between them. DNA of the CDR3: TGTGCCAGCAGCCAGATCAGGGGTTTCCACGAGCAGTACTTC. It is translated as CASSQIRGFHEQYF.

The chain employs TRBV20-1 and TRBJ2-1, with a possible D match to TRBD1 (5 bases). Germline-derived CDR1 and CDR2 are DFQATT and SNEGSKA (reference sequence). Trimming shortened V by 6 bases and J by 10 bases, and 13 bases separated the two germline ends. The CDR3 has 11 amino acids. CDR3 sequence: CSAQTVEEQFF. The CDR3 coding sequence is TGCAGTGCCCAGACAGTTGAAGAGCAGTTCTTC.

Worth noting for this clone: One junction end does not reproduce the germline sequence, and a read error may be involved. This CDR3 reads CASSTGSGNTIYF. The CDR3 DNA follows: TGTGCTAGCAGCACGGGTTCTGGAAACACCATATATTTT. The rearrangement uses TRBV7-7 and TRBJ1-3; no firm D call. CDR1 is SSHAT, CDR2 FNYEAQ, per germline (reference sequence). CDR3 size: 13 residues.

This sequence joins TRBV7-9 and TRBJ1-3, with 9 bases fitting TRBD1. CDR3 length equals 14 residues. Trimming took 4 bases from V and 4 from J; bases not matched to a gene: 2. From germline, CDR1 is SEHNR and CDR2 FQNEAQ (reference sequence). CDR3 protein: CASSWDREGNTIYF. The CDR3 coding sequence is TGTGCCAGCAGCTGGGACAGGGAAGGAAACACCATATATTTT.

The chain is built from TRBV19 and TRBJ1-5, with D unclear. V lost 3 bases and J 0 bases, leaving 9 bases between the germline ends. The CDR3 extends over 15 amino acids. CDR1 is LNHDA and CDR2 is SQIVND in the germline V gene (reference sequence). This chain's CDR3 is CASSMISASNQPQHF. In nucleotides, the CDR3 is TGTGCCAGTAGTATGATCTCGGCTAGCAATCAGCCCCAGCATTTT. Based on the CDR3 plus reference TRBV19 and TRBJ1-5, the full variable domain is DGGITQSPKYLFRKEGQNVTLSCEQNLNHDAMYWYRQDPGQGLRLIYYSQIVNDFQKGDIAEGYSVSREKKESFPLTVTSAQKNPTAFYLCASSMISASNQPQHFGDGTRLSIL.

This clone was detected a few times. CDR3 nucleotide sequence: TGTGCCAGCACCAACCCAGGGACACCTAATTCACCCCTCCACTTT. It specifies CASTNPGTPNSPLHF. The chain couples TRBV7-9 to TRBJ1-6; TRBD1 is a possible D gene (6 bases). There are 15 residues in the CDR3. Germline CDR1 SEHNR, CDR2 FQNEAQ (reference sequence). The germline V and J ends were trimmed by 7 bases and 6 bases, with 16 bases remaining between them. Full variable domain (remainder filled in from reference TRBV7-9 and TRBJ1-6): DTGVSQNPRHKITKRGQNVTFRCDPISEHNRLYWYRQTLGQGPEFLTYFQNEAQLEKSRLLSDRFSAERPKGSFSTLEIQRTEQGDSAMYLCASTNPGTPNSPLHFGNGTRLTVT.

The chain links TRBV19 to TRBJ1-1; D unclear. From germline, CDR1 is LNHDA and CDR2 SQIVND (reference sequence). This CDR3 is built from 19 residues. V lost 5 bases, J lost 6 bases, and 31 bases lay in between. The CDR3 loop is CASSSEDRAPDLNGPEAFF. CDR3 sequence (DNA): TGTGCCAGTAGTTCGGAGGACCGGGCGCCGGACTTGAATGGGCCTGAAGCTTTCTTT.

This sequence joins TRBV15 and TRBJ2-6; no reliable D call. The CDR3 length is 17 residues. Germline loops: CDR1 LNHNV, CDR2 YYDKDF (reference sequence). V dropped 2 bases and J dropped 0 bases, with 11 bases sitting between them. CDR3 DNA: TGTGCCACCAGCAGACAACGTTCGGGCTCTGGGGCCAACGTCCTGACTTTC. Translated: CATSRQRSGSGANVLTF. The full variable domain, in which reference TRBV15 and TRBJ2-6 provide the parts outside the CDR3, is DAMVIQNPRYQVTQFGKPVTLSCSQTLNHNVMYWYQQKSSQAPKLLFHYYDKDFNNEADTPDNFQSRRPNTSFCFLDIRSPGLGDTAMYLCATSRQRSGSGANVLTFGAGSRLTVL.

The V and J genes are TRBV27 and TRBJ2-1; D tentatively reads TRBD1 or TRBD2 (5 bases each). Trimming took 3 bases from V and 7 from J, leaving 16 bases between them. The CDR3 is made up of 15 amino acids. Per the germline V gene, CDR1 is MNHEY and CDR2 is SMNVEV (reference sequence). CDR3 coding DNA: TGTGCCAGCAGTTTCCCGGGACGGCGGTCGAATGAGCAGTTCTTC. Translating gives CASSFPGRRSNEQFF.

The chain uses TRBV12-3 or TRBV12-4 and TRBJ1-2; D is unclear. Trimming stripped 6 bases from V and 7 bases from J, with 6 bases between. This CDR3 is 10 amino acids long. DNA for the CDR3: TGTGCCAGCAGCCGCACTGGCTACACCTTC. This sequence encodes CASSRTGYTF.

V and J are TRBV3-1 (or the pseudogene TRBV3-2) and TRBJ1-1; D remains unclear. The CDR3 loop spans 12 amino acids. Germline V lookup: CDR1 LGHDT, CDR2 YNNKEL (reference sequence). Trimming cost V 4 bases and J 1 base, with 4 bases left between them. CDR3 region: CASSLGNTEAFF. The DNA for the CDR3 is TGTGCCAGCAGCCTAGGGAACACTGAAGCTTTCTTT.

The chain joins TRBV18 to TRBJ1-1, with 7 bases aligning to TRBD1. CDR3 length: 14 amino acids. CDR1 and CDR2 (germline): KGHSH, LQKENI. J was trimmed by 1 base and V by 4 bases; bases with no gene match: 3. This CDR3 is CASSRDSKNTEAFF. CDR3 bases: TGTGCCAGCTCACGGGACAGCAAGAACACTGAAGCTTTCTTT.

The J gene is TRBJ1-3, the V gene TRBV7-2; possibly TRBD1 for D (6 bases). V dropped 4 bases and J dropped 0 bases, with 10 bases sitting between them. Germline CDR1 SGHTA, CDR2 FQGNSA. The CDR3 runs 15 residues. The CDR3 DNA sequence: TGTGCCAGCAGCTCGCCGGACAGCTCTGGAAACACCATATATTTT. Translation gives CASSSPDSSGNTIYF. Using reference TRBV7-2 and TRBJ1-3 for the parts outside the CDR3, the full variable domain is GAGVSQSPSNKVTEKGKDVELRCDPISGHTALYWYRQSLGQGLEFLIYFQGNSAPDKSGLPSDRFSAERTGGSVSTLTIQRTQQEDSAVYLCASSSPDSSGNTIYFGEGSWLTVV.

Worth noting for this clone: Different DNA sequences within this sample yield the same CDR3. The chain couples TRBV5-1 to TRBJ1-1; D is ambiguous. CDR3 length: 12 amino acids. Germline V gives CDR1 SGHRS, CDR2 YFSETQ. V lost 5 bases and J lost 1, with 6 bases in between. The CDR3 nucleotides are TGCGCCAGCAGTTACGGGAACACTGAAGCTTTCTTT. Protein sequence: CASSYGNTEAFF.

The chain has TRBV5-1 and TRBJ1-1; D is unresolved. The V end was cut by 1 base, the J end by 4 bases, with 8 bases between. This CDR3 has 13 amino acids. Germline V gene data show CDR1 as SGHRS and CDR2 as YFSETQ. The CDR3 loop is CASSLTGSTEAFF. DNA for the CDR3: TGCGCCAGCAGCTTGACGGGGAGCACTGAAGCTTTCTTT.

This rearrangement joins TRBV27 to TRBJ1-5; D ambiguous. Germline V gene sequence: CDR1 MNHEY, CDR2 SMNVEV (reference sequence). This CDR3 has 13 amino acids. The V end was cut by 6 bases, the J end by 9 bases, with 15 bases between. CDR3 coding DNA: TGTGCCAGCAGGCTTCAGGCGTCGGGGCCCCAGCATTTT. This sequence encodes CASRLQASGPQHF.

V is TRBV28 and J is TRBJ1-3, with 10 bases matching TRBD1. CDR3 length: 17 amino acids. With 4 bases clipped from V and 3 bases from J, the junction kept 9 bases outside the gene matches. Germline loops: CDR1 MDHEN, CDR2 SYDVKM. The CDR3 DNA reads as TGTGCCAGCAGTTCAAAACCGGGACAGGGGATTGGAAACACCATATATTTT. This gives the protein CASSSKPGQGIGNTIYF.